This entry concerns a single T cell receptor (beta chain). Its target is unknown. The entry originates in a study of beta chain features in type 1 diabetes. Turning to the study itself: Analysis included about 110 million sorted cells drawn from all samples.

Trimming took off 0 bases at V and 11 bases at J, with 11 bases between the two ends. Germline CDR1 is MGHRA and CDR2 is YSYEKL. CDR3 length equals 13 residues. Sequencing targeted expressed TCRB transcripts, as all isolated RNA had been reverse transcribed. Sequenced by immunoSEQ multiplex PCR; TCRdb stores in-frame clones only, minus some. The table records roughly 220,000 clones, under 20% of them present only once. Findings and limits, study-wide: For Type 1 diabetes patients, all four CD4+ subsets carried TCRB CDR3s that were moderately but significantly shorter. Over-representation of high TCR-expressing cells was a possible consequence of cDNA sequencing. Individuals with type 1 diabetes displayed fewer insertions and more deletions at VDJ junctions.

Sorted CD4+ subsets: naive, central memory, regulatory, stem cell-like memory (CD45RO/CCR7/CD25/CD127/CD95/CD27 panel). The chain uses TRBV4-1 and TRBJ1-5; D not certain. This clonotype originated in a young man with type 1 diabetes. The sequenced sample consisted of naive CD4+ T cells from blood. The CDR3, as DNA: TGCGCCAGCAGCCAAGATAGTTGGGAGGCCCAGCATTTT. Amino acid sequence: CASSQDSWEAQHF.